What follows are 10 T cell receptor beta chains derived from one specimen sequenced in a study of blood T cell repertoires in COVID-19. Profiling relied on immunoSEQ multiplex PCR, and the TCRdb table lists in-frame clones only, not all of them. The table shows about 350,000 clones, with about 90% occurring only once. The source material was PBMCs or T cells enriched from blood (not recorded which). The receptors were gathered from a woman in her twenties or thirties who had been exposed to COVID-19.

The rearrangement links TRBV6-5 to TRBJ1-3; D not resolved. Germline CDR1 is MNHEY and CDR2 is SVGAGI. There are 15 residues in the CDR3. V was shortened by 4 bases and J by 0 bases, with 10 bases between the two germline ends. The CDR3 sequence is CASSSGSSSGNTIYF. CDR3 coding DNA: TGTGCCAGCAGTTCTGGGAGTTCCTCTGGAAACACCATATATTTT.

The V gene is TRBV27, the J gene TRBJ1-1; the D gene is possibly TRBD1 (5 bases). Germline CDR1 is MNHEY and CDR2 is SMNVEV (reference sequence). V lost 2 bases and J lost 6, with 10 bases in between. The CDR3 extends over 13 amino acids. The CDR3 DNA is TGTGCCAGCAGTTTAATTGGCAGGGCTGAAGCTTTCTTT. It encodes CASSLIGRAEAFF.

The V and J genes are TRBV18 and TRBJ2-6; D might be TRBD2 (6 bases). The CDR3 spans 17 residues. Germline V CDR1 and CDR2: KGHSH, LQKENI. Trimming took 3 bases from V and 0 from J, leaving 12 bases between them. The CDR3 loop reads CASSPTAGNSGANVLTF. The CDR3 coding sequence is TGTGCCAGCTCACCCACCGCGGGGAACTCTGGGGCCAACGTCCTGACTTTC.

This rearrangement joins TRBV7-8 to TRBJ2-2, with 13 bases fitting TRBD2. This CDR3 is 17 amino acids long. CDR1 and CDR2 (germline): SGHVS, FQNEAQ. The ends lost 6 bases at V and 6 bases at J; junction bases unmatched: 10. The CDR3 loop is CASSFTSGRVGSGELFF. In DNA form, the CDR3 reads TGTGCCAGCAGTTTTACTAGCGGGAGGGTCGGGTCCGGGGAGCTGTTTTTT.

This clone occurred a few times. The V gene is TRBV19, the J gene TRBJ2-2; maybe TRBD2 (6 bases). The CDR3 extends over 13 amino acids. CDR1 is LNHDA, CDR2 SQIVND, per germline (reference sequence). V was pared by 10 bases and J by 9 bases, with 18 bases between. This CDR3 reads CATKTGVDWELFF. CDR3 nucleotides: TGTGCCACCAAAACGGGGGTCGACTGGGAGCTGTTTTTT. The full variable domain, in which reference TRBV19 and TRBJ2-2 provide the parts outside the CDR3, is DGGITQSPKYLFRKEGQNVTLSCEQNLNHDAMYWYRQDPGQGLRLIYYSQIVNDFQKGDIAEGYSVSREKKESFPLTVTSAQKNPTAFYLCATKTGVDWELFFGEGSRLTVL.

The chain employs TRBV27 and TRBJ1-5; the match to TRBD1 covers 9 bases. Germline CDR1 and CDR2: MNHEY and SMNVEV (reference sequence). CDR3 length: 15 amino acids. V shed 3 bases and J 4 bases; nucleotides not matched to a gene: 4. For the CDR3, the DNA is TGTGCCAGCAGTTTCCGGGGACAGGGAAATCAGCCCCAGCATTTT. The encoded protein is CASSFRGQGNQPQHF.

This sequence joins TRBV19 and TRBJ1-5, with 10 bases that match TRBD1. Germline assignment: CDR1 LNHDA and CDR2 SQIVND (reference sequence). J gave up 4 bases and V 1 base, and 16 bases lay outside the gene matches. The length of the CDR3 is 20 residues. DNA for the CDR3: TGTGCCAGTAGTATAGCAGACAGGGGGCAGACCATGGGTCGTAATCAGCCCCAGCATTTT. Amino acids: CASSIADRGQTMGRNQPQHF.

This sequence joins TRBV3-1 (or the pseudogene TRBV3-2) and TRBJ1-3, with D maybe TRBD1 (5 bases). This CDR3 spans 14 amino acids. Germline assignment: CDR1 LGHDT and CDR2 YNNKEL (reference sequence). The V end was cut by 1 base, the J end by 3 bases, with 7 bases between. Written as DNA, the CDR3 is TGTGCCAGCAGCCAAGGGGGCTTTGGAAACACCATATATTTT. Translating gives CASSQGGFGNTIYF.

V gene TRBV9 combines with J gene TRBJ1-4; D is possibly TRBD1 (6 bases). The V gene's germline CDR1 is SGDLS and CDR2 YYNGEE. The CDR3 runs 13 residues. Trimming cost V 5 bases and J 7 bases, with 12 bases left between them. CDR3 amino acids: CASSAGRGEKLFF. DNA of the CDR3: TGTGCCAGCAGTGCGGGCAGGGGTGAAAAACTGTTTTTT.

Concerning this clone itself: This CDR3 is also generated by other DNA sequences in the sample. The chain couples TRBV5-1 to TRBJ1-5, with TRBD1 as a possible D gene (5 bases). Trimming left V 0 bases short and J 2 bases short, with 9 bases between. Looked up from germline, CDR1 is SGHRS and CDR2 is YFSETQ. The CDR3 runs to 15 residues. The DNA of the CDR3 is TGCGCCAGCAGCTTGGCCGGGGGAGGCAATCAGCCCCAGCATTTT. Residues: CASSLAGGGNQPQHF.